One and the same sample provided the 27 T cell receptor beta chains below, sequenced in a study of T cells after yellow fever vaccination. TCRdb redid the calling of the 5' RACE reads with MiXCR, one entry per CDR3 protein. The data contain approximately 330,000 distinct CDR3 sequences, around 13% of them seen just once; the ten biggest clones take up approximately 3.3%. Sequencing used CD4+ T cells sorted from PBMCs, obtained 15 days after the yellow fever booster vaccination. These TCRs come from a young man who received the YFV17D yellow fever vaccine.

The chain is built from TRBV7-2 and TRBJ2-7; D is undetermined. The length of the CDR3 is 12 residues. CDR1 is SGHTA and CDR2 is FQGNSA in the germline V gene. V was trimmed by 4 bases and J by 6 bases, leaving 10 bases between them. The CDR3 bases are TGTGCCAGCAGCTCCGCGGTGGGCGAGCAGTACTTC. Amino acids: CASSSAVGEQYF.

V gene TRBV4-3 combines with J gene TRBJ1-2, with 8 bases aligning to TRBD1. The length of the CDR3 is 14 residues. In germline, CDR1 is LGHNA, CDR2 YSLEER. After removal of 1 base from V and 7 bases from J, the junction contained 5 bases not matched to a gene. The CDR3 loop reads CASSQVQGASGYTF. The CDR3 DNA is TGCGCCAGCAGCCAAGTCCAGGGGGCCAGTGGCTACACCTTC.

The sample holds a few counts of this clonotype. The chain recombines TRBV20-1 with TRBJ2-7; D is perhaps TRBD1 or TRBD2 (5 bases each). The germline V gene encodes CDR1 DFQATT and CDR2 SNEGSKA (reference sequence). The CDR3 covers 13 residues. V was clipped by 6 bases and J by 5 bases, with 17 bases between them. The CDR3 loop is CSAGTVVFDEQYV. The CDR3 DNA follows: TGCAGTGCCGGGACGGTTGTCTTCGACGAGCAGTACGTC.

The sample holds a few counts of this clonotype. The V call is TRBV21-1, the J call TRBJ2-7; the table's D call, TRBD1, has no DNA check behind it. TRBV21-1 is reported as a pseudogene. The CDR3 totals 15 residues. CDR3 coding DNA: TGTGCCAGCAGCACGCCGGGACAGGGACATGGCGAGCAGTACGTC. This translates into CASSTPGQGHGEQYV.

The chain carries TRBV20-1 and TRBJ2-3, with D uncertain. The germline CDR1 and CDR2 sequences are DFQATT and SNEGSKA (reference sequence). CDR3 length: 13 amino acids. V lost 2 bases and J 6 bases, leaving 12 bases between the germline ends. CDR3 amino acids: CSARNSPRDTQYF. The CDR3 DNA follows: TGCAGTGCTAGAAACAGCCCGAGGGATACGCAGTATTTT.

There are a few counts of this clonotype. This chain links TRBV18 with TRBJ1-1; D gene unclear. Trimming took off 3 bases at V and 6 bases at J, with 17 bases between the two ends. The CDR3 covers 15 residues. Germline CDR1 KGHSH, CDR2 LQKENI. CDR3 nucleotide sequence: TGTGCCAGCTCACCGAGCGCGCAAGGCAGCGCTGAAGCTTTCTTT. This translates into CASSPSAQGSAEAFF.

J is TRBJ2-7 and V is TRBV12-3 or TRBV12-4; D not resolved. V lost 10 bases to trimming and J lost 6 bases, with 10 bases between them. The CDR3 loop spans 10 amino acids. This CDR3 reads CATILREQYV. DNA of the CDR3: TGTGCCACGATTCTCCGCGAGCAGTACGTC.

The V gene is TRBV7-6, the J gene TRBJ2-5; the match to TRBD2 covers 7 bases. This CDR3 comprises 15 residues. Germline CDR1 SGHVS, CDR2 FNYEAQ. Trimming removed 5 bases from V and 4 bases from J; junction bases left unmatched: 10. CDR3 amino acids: CASSPREGGGETQYF. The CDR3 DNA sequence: TGTGCCAGCAGCCCGCGGGAAGGCGGGGGAGAGACCCAGTACTTC.

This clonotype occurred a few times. For the CDR3, the DNA is TGTGCCAGCAGTTTCAGCAGGGTCCCCTACGAGCAGTACGTC. Its protein product is CASSFSRVPYEQYV. This chain connects TRBV5-6 to TRBJ2-7, with D possibly matching TRBD1 (5 bases). CDR1 SGHDT and CDR2 YYEEEE come from the germline V gene. V was shortened by 5 bases and J by 2 bases, with 14 bases between the two germline ends. The length of the CDR3 is 14 residues.

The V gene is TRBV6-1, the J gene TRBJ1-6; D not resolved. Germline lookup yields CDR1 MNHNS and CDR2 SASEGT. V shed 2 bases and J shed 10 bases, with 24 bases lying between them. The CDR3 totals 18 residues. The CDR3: CASSERPATERVNSPLHF. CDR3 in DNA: TGTGCCAGCAGTGAACGACCCGCGACGGAGAGGGTAAACTCACCCCTCCACTTT.

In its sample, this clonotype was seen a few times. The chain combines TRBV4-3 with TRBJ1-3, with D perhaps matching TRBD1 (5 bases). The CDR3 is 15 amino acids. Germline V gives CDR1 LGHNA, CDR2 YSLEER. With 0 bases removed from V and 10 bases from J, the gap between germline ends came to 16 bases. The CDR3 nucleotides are TGCGCCAGCAGCCAAGAAGGAGGGGCCCGAGGGACCATATATTTT. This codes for CASSQEGGARGTIYF.

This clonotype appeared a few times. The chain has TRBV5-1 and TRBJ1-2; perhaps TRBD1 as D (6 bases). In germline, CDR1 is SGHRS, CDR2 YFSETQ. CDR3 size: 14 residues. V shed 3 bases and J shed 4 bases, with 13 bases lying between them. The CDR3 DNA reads TGCGCCAGCAGCTCGGACGCACAGGGCTATGGCTACACCTTC. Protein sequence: CASSSDAQGYGYTF.

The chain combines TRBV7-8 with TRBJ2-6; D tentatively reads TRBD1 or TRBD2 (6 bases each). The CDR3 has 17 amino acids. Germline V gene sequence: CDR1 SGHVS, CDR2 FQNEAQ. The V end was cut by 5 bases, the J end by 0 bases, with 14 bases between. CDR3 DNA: TGTGCCAGCAGCGGGACACTGGGACTCTCTGGGGCCAACGTCCTGACTTTC. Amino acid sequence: CASSGTLGLSGANVLTF.

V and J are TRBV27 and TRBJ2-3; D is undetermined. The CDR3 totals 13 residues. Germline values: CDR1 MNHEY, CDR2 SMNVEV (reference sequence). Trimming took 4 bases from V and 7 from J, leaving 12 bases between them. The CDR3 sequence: CASSSHQENTQYF. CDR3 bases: TGTGCCAGCAGTTCCCACCAAGAGAATACGCAGTATTTT.

DNA of the CDR3: TGTGCCAGCAGCTCCGAACTGACTAGCGGGGTGGATACGCAGTATTTT. Translating it yields CASSSELTSGVDTQYF. The V and J genes are TRBV7-3 and TRBJ2-3; 11 bases fit TRBD2. J lost 6 bases, V lost 4 bases, and 9 bases had no gene match. This CDR3 is built from 16 residues. The germline gives CDR1 SGHTA, CDR2 FQGTGA. Supplemented by reference TRBV7-3 and TRBJ2-3, the full variable domain reads GAGVSQTPSNKVTEKGKYVELRCDPISGHTALYWYRQSLGQGPEFLIYFQGTGAADDSGLPNDRFFAVRPEGSVSTLKIQRTERGDSAVYLCASSSELTSGVDTQYFGPGTRLTVL.

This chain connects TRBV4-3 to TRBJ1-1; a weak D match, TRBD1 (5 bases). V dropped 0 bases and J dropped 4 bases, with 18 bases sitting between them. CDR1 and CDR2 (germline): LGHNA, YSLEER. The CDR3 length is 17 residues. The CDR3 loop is CASSQDGRQRGVTEAFF. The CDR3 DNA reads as TGCGCCAGCAGCCAAGATGGGCGTCAGAGGGGAGTCACTGAAGCTTTCTTT.

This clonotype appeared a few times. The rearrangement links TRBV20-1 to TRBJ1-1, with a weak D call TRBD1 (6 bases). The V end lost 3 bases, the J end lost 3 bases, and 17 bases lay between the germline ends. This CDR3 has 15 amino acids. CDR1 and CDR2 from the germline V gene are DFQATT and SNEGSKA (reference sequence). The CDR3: CSARGSGGKDTEAFF. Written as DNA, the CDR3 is TGCAGTGCTAGGGGATCCGGGGGCAAGGACACTGAAGCTTTCTTT.

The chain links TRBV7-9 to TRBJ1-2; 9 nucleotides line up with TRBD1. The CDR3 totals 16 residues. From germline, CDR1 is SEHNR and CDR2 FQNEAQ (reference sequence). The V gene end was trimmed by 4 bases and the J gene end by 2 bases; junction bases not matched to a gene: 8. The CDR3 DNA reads TGTGCCAGCAGCTCGCCGCGGACAGGGGAAAACTATGGCTACACCTTC. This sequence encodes CASSSPRTGENYGYTF.

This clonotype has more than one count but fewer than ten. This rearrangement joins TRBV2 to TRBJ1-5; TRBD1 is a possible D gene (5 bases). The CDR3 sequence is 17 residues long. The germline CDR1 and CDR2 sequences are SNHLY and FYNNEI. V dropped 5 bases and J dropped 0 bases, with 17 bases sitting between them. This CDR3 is CASSLMGLGGSNQPQHF. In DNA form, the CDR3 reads TGTGCCAGCAGTCTCATGGGGTTGGGGGGTAGCAATCAGCCCCAGCATTTT.

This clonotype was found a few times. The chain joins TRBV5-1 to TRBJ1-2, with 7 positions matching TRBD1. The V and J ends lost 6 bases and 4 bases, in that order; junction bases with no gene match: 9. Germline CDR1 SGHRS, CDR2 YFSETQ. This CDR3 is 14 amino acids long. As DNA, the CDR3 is TGCGCCAGCACTATCCAGGGGGAAGGCTATGGCTACACCTTC. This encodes CASTIQGEGYGYTF.

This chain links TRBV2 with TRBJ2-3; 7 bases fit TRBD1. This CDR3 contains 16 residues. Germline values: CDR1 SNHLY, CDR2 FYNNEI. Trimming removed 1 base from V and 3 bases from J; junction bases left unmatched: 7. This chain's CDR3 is CASSEVTGIITDTQYF. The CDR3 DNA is TGTGCCAGCAGTGAAGTGACAGGGATCATAACAGATACGCAGTATTTT.

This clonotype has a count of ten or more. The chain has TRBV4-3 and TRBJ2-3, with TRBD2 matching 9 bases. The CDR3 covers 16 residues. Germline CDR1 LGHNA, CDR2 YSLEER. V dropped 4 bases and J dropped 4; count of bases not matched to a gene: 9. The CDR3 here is CASSRLGGGGPDTQYF. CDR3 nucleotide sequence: TGCGCCAGCAGCCGACTAGGCGGGGGGGGACCAGATACGCAGTATTTT.

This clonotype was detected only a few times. CDR3 DNA: TGTGCCAGCAGTGAATTTTTTCCAGAAGTCTATGGCTACACCTTC. This translates into CASSEFFPEVYGYTF. The chain is built from TRBV25-1 and TRBJ1-2, with D hard to call. Deletions cut 1 base from V and 4 bases from J, with 13 bases between. The CDR3 is 15 amino acids. Germline CDR1 and CDR2: MGHDK and SYGVNS.

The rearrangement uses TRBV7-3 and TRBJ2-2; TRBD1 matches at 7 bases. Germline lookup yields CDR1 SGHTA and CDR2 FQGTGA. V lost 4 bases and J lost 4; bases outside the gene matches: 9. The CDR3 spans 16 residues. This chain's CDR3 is CASSYSGTVSTGELFF. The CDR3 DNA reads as TGTGCCAGCAGCTACTCCGGGACAGTGAGCACCGGGGAGCTGTTTTTT.

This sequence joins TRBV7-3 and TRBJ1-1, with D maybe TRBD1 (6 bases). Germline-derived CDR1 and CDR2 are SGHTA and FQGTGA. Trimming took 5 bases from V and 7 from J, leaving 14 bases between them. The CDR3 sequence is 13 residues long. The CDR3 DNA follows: TGTGCCAGCAGCCCCTCCCGGGACAATGAAGCTTTCTTT. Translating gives CASSPSRDNEAFF.

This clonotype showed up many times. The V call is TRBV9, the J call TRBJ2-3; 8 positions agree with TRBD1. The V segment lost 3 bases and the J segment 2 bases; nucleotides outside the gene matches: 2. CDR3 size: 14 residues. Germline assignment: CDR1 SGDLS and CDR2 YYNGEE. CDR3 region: CASSGTGNTDTQYF. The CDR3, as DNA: TGTGCCAGCAGCGGGACAGGGAACACAGATACGCAGTATTTT.

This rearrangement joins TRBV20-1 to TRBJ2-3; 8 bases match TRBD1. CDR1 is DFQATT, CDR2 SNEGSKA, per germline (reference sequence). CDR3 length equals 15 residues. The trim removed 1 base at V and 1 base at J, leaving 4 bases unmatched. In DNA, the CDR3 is TGCAGTGCTAGAGGAGCAGGGGGCCGCACAGATACGCAGTATTTT. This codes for CSARGAGGRTDTQYF.